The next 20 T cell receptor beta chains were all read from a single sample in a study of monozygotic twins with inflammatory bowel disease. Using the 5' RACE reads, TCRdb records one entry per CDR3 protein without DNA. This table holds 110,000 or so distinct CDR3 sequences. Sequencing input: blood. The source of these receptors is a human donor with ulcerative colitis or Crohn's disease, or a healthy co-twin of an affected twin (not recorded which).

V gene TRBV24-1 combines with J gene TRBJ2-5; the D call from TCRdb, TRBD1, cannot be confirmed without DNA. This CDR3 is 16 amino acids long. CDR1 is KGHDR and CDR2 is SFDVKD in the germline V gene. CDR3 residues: CATSDSDRALQETQYF.

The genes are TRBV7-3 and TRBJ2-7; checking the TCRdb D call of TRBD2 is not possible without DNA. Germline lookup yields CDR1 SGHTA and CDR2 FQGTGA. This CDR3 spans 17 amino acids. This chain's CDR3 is CASSLNPSREGSYEQYF.

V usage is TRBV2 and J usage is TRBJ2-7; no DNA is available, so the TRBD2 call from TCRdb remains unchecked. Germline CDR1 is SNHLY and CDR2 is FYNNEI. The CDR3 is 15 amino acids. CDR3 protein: CASSRTSGDAYEQYF.

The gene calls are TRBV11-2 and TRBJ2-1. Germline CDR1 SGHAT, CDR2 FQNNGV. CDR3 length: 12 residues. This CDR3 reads CASSLATNEQFF.

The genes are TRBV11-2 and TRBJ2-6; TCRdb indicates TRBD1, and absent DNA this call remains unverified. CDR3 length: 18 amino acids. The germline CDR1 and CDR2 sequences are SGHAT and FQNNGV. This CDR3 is CASSFTGSDYSGANVLTF.

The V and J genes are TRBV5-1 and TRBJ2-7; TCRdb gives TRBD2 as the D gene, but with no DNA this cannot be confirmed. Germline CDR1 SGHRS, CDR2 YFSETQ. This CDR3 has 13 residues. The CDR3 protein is CASSWLAGAPQYF.

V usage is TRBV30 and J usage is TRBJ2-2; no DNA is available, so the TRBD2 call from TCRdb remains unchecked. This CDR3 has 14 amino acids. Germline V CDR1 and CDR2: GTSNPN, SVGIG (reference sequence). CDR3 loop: CAWSRLANTGELFF.

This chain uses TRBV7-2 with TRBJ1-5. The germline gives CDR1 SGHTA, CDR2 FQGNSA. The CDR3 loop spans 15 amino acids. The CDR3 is CASSFKSNSNQPQHF.

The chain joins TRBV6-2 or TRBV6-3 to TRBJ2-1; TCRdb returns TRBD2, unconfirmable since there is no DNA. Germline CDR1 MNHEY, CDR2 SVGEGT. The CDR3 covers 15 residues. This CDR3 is CASRTTTRSYNEQFF.

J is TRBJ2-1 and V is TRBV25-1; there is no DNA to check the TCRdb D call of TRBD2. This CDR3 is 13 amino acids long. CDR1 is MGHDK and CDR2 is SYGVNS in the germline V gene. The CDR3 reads CASSGTRYYEQFF.

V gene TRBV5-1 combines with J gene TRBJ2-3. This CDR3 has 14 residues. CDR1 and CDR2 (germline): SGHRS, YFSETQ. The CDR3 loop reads CASTLGTATDTQYF.

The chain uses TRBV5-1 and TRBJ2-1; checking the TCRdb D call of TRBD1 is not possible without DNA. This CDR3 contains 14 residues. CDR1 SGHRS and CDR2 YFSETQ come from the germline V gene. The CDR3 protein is CASSLAIGGGEQFF.

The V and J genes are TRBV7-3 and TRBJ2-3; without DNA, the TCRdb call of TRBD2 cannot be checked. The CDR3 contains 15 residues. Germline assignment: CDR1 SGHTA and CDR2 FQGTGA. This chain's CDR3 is CASSPSSGDTDTQYF.

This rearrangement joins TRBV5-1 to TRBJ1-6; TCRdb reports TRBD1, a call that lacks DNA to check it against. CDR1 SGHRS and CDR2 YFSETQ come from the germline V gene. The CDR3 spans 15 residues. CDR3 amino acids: CASSDGTVYNSPLHF.

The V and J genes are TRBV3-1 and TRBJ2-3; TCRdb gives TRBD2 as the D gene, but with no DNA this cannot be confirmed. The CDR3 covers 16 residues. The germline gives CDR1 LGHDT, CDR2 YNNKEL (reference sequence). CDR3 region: CASSQRAQAGTDTQYF.

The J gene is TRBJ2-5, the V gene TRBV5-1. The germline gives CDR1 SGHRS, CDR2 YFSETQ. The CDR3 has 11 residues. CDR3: CASSVGDSQYF.

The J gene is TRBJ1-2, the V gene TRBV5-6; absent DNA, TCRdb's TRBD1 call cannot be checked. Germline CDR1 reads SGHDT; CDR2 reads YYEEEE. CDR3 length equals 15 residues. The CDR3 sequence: CASLAAGQTNYGYTF.

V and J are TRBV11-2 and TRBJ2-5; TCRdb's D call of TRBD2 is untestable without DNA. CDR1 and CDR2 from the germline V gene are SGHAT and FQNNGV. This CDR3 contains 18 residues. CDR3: CASSLRVGHSYPHETQYF.

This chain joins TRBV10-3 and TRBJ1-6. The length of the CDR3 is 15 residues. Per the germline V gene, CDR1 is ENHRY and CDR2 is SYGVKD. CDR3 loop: CAISEGREANSPLHF.

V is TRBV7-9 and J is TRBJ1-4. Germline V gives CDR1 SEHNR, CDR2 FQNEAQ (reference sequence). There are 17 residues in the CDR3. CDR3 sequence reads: CASSLAFDTTTNEKLFF.